The source of this T cell receptor (beta chain) is a study of spatial heterogeneity in lung cancer. MiXCR, applied by TCRdb to the 5' RACE reads, yields one record per CDR3 protein. Of tens of thousands of distinct CDR3 sequences detected, around 13% appear once; the ten largest clones hold roughly 4.5%. The CDR3 is 15 amino acids. Trimming removed 4 bases from V and 6 bases from J; junction bases left unmatched: 10. Germline CDR1 MGHRA, CDR2 YSYEKL. This clonotype was counted many times. The time point was: sample taken at primary tumor resection. No cells were sorted before sequencing. The whole RNA sequenced was extracted from tumor, nontumor lung or frozen PBMC.

The input for sequencing was PBMCs, taken at surgery. The sequence came from a male donor with early-stage non-small cell lung cancer. The genes are TRBV4-1 and TRBJ2-3; 7 nucleotides align to TRBD1. The CDR3 DNA follows: TGCGCCAGCAGCCCCGAGGAGCAGGGGGTTGATACGCAGTATTTT. Translation gives CASSPEEQGVDTQYF.